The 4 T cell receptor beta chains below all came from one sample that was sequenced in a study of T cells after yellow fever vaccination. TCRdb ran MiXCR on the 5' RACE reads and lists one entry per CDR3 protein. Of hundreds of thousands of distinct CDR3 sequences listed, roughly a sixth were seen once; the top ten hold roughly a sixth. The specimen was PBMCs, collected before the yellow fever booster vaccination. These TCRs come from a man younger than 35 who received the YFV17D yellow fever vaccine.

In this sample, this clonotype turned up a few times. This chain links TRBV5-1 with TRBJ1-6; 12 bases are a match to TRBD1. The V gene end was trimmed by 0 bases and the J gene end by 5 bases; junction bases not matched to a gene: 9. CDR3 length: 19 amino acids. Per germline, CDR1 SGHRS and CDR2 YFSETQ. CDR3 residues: CASSLARGQGAGHNSPLHF. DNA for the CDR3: TGCGCCAGCAGCTTGGCGAGGGGACAGGGGGCCGGACATAATTCACCCCTCCACTTT.

The CDR3 DNA follows: TGCAGTGCTAGAGTGGGCCGAGCGGGGGAGGGTGAGCAGTTCTTC. The encoded protein is CSARVGRAGEGEQFF. The J gene is TRBJ2-1, the V gene TRBV20-1; 8 bases are a match to TRBD2. The V gene's germline CDR1 is DFQATT and CDR2 SNEGSKA (reference sequence). V trimming: 1 base; J trimming: 9 bases; junction bases outside the gene matches: 11. There are 15 residues in the CDR3.

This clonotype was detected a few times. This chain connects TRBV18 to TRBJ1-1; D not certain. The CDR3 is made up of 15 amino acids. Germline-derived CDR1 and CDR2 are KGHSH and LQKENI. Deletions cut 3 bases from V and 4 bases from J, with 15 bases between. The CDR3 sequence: CASSPDRVAATEAFF. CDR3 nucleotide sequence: TGTGCCAGCTCACCCGATAGGGTTGCGGCCACTGAAGCTTTCTTT.

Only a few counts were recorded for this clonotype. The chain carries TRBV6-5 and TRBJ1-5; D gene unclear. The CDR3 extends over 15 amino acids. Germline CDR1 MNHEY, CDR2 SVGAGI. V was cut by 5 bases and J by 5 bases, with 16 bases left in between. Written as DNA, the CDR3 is TGTGCCAGCAGTATAAGTTACAGTTTAGATCAGCCCCAGCATTTT. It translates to CASSISYSLDQPQHF.